Listed below are T cell receptor beta chains from one sample, sequenced in a study of T cell responses to AZD1222 COVID-19 vaccine. Profiling relied on immunoSEQ multiplex PCR, and the TCRdb table lists in-frame clones only, not all of them. This table has approximately 150,000 clones, 85% to 95% appearing once. Sequencing used peripheral blood, obtained on day 0 of AZD1222 vaccination. These receptors were taken from an adult in good health. CDR3s leave out the opening cysteine and the closing phenylalanine or tryptophan. The D gene is left open where the match is weak.

v_gene: TRBV7-3
j_gene: TRBJ2-5
d_gene: TRBD1
CDR3aa: ASSFQPGQGETQY

v_gene: TRBV3-1/TRBV3-2
j_gene: TRBJ2-1
d_gene: TRBD1
CDR3aa: ASSPSRTGNNEQF

v_gene: TRBV5-6
j_gene: TRBJ2-1
d_gene: TRBD2
CDR3aa: ASSYGTSGGKYNEQF

v_gene: TRBV5-1
j_gene: TRBJ2-1
d_gene: .
CDR3aa: ASSLVAVDEQF

v_gene: TRBV29-1
j_gene: TRBJ1-2
d_gene: TRBD1
CDR3aa: SVGDGTDYGYT

v_gene: TRBV18
j_gene: TRBJ2-3
d_gene: .
CDR3aa: ASSPSLTGFSDTQY

v_gene: TRBV2
j_gene: TRBJ1-5
d_gene: .
CDR3aa: ASNEGGSNQPQH

v_gene: TRBV19
j_gene: TRBJ1-2
d_gene: .
CDR3aa: ASSMRGVSNYGYT

v_gene: TRBV4-1
j_gene: TRBJ1-5
d_gene: TRBD1
CDR3aa: ASSQAGQGARPQH

v_gene: TRBV18
j_gene: TRBJ2-5
d_gene: .
CDR3aa: ASSPQLYETQY

v_gene: TRBV7-7
j_gene: TRBJ2-3
d_gene: .
CDR3aa: ASSPQPGVPYTQY

v_gene: TRBV7-9
j_gene: TRBJ1-3
d_gene: TRBD1
CDR3aa: ASSFWDSGNTIY

v_gene: TRBV5-1
j_gene: TRBJ1-6
d_gene: .
CDR3aa: ASSREVSAEPSPLH

v_gene: TRBV4-1
j_gene: TRBJ1-5
d_gene: .
CDR3aa: ASSQYAGEDQPQH

v_gene: TRBV11-2
j_gene: TRBJ1-1
d_gene: .
CDR3aa: ASSLAGYTEAF

v_gene: TRBV19
j_gene: TRBJ1-3
d_gene: .
CDR3aa: ASSIVGDKYSGNTIY

v_gene: TRBV19
j_gene: TRBJ1-4
d_gene: .
CDR3aa: ASSMGQTGEKLF

v_gene: TRBV3-1/TRBV3-2
j_gene: TRBJ2-1
d_gene: .
CDR3aa: ASSQLRYWGSYNEQF

v_gene: TRBV7-9
j_gene: TRBJ2-1
d_gene: .
CDR3aa: ASSLRQDLDNEQF

v_gene: TRBV2
j_gene: TRBJ2-7
d_gene: TRBD1
CDR3aa: ASSDLGTGSFTEQY

v_gene: TRBV19
j_gene: TRBJ2-3
d_gene: TRBD2
CDR3aa: ASCRDGGASTQY

v_gene: TRBV6-1
j_gene: TRBJ1-3
d_gene: .
CDR3aa: ASSEVGRFGNTIY

v_gene: TRBV28
j_gene: TRBJ2-6
d_gene: TRBD1
CDR3aa: AIGQGEAGANVLT

v_gene: TRBV5-1
j_gene: TRBJ1-6
d_gene: .
CDR3aa: ASSFGGNDSPLH